This record covers a single T cell receptor beta chain. The data belong to a study of blood T cell repertoires in COVID-19. Germline CDR1 is SGHNT and CDR2 is YYREEE (reference sequence). The V gene end was trimmed by 7 bases and the J gene end by 2 bases; junction bases not matched to a gene: 6. This CDR3 has 14 residues. Assay used: immunoSEQ multiplex PCR; TCRdb lists only in-frame clones, some missing. The sample includes just over 75,000 clones, approximately 80% of them seen just once. Sequenced input: peripheral blood. The chain uses TRBV5-4 and TRBJ2-3, with TRBD2 matching over 8 bases. The TCR was taken from a man in his 60s with active or convalescent COVID-19. CDR3 residues: CASSPGLVTDTQYF. The DNA for the CDR3 is TGTGCCAGCTCGCCGGGACTAGTCACAGATACGCAGTATTTT.